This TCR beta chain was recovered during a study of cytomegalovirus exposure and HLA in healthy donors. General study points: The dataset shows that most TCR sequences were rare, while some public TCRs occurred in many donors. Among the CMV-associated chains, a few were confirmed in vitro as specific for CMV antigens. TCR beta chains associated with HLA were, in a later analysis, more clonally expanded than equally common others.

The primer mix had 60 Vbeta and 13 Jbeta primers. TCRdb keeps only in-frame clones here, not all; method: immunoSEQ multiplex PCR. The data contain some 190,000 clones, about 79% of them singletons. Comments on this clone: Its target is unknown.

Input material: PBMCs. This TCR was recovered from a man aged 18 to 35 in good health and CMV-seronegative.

The CDR3 DNA sequence: TGTGCCAGCACTCCTTGGGGCGGAGCCAAAAACATTCAGTACTTC. Its translation is CASTPWGGAKNIQYF. The rearrangement uses TRBV28 and TRBJ2-4, with TRBD1 as a possible D gene (5 bases). Trimming shortened V by 7 bases and J by 0 bases, and 13 bases separated the two germline ends. This CDR3 has 15 residues. In germline, CDR1 is MDHEN, CDR2 SYDVKM. The entire variable domain, with the rest obtained from reference TRBV28 and TRBJ2-4, is as follows: DVKVTQSSRYLVKRTGEKVFLECVQDMDHENMFWYRQDPGLGLRLIYFSYDVKMKEKGDIPEGYSVSREKKERFSLILESASTNQTSMYLCASTPWGGAKNIQYFGAGTRLSVL.